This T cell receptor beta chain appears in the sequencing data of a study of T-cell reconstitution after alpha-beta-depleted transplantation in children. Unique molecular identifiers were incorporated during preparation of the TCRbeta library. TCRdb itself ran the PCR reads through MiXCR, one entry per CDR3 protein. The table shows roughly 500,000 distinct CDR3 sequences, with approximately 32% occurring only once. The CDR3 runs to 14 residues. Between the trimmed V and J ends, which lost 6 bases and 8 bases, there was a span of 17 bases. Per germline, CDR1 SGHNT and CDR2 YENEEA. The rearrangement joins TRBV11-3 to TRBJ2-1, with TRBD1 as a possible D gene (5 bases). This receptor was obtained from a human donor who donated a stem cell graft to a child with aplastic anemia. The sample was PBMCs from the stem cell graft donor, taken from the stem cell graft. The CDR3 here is CASRKGPSGHEQFF. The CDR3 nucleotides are TGTGCCAGCAGAAAGGGGCCCTCGGGCCATGAGCAGTTCTTC.